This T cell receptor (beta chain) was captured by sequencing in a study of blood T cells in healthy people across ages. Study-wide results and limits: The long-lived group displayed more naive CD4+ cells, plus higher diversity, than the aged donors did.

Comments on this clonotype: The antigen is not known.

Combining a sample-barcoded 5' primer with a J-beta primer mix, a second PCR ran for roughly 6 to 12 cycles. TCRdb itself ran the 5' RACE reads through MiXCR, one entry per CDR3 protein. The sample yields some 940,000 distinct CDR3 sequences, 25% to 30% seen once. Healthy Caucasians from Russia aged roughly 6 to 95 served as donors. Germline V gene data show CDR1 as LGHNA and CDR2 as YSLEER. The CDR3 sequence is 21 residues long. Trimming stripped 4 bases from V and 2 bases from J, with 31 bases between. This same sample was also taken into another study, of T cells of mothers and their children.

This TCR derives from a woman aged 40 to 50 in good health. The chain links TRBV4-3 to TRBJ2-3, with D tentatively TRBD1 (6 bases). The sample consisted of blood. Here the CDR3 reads CASSLNPPWVVTGSHTDTQYF. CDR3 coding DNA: TGCGCCAGCAGCCTCAACCCCCCTTGGGTCGTTACAGGGTCGCACACAGATACGCAGTATTTT.